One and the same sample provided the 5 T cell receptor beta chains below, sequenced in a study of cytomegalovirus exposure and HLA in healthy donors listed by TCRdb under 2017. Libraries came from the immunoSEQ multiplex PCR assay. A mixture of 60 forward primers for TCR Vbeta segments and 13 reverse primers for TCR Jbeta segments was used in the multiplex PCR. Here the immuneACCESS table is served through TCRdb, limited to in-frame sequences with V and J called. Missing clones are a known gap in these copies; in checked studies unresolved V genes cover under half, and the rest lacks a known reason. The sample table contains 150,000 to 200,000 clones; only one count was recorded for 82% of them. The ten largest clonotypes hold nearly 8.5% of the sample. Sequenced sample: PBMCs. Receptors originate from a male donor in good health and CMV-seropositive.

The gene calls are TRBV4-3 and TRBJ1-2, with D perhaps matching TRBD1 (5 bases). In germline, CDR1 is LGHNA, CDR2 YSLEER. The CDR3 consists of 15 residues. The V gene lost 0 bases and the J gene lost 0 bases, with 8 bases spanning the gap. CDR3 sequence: CASSQDGTANYGYTF. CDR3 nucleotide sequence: TGCGCCAGCAGCCAAGACGGGACTGCTAACTATGGCTACACCTTC.

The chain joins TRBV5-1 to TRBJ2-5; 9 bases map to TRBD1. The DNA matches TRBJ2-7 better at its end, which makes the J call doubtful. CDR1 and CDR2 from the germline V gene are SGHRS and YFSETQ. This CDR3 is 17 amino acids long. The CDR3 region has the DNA TGCGCCAGCAGCTTGGGCCGATCGGGACAGGGAGTCCACGAGCAGTACTTC. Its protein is CASSLGRSGQGVHEQYF.

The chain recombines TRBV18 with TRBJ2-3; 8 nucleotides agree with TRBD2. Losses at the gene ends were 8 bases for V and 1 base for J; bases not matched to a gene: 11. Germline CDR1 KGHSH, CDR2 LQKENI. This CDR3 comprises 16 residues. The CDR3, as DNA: TGTGCCAGCACCCCAGCCGCGACTAGCGGCACAGATACGCAGTATTTT. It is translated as CASTPAATSGTDTQYF.

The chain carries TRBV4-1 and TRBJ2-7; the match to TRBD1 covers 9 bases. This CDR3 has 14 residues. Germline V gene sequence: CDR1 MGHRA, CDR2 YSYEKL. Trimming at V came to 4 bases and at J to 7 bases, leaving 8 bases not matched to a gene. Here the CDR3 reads CASSRIGQGKEQYF. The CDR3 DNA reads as TGCGCCAGCAGCCGCATTGGACAGGGGAAAGAGCAGTACTTC.

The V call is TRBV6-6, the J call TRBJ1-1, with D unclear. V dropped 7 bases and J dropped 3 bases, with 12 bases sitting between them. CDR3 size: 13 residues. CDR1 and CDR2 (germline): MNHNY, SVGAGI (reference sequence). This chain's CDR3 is CASNLNFHTEAFF. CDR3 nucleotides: TGTGCCAGCAACCTGAACTTCCACACTGAAGCTTTCTTT.